These 22 T cell receptor beta chains originate from one sample sequenced in a study of shared clonotypes between healthy human individuals. Profiled with immunoSEQ multiplex PCR; TCRdb holds only in-frame clones, not every one. Counted here are about 330,000 clones, about nine tenths occurring once; the ten biggest clones make up under 20%. Sequenced material: memory CD8+ T cells sorted from blood. Stated subset: CD45RO+ cells pooled with CCR7-negative TemRA cells. All receptors come from a man aged 18 to 30 in good health.

The chain joins TRBV7-9 to TRBJ1-6; unclear D gene. This CDR3 has 16 residues. Trimming shortened V by 4 bases and J by 8 bases, and 18 bases separated the two germline ends. Germline CDR1 is SEHNR and CDR2 is FQNEAQ (reference sequence). Here the CDR3 reads CASSSNGRDIDSPLHF. As DNA, the CDR3 is TGTGCCAGCAGCTCCAACGGCCGAGACATCGATTCACCCCTCCACTTT.

This clone was detected many times. The genes are TRBV18 and TRBJ1-1; D ambiguous. Germline CDR1 and CDR2: KGHSH and LQKENI. CDR3 length: 15 amino acids. V was shortened by 0 bases and J by 3 bases, with 11 bases between the two germline ends. CDR3 region: CASSPPQGWYTEAFF. The DNA of the CDR3 is TGTGCCAGCTCACCACCCCAAGGTTGGTACACTGAAGCTTTCTTT. Full variable domain (outside the CDR3, taken from reference TRBV18 and TRBJ1-1): NAGVMQNPRHLVRRRGQEARLRCSPMKGHSHVYWYRQLPEEGLKFMVYLQKENIIDESGMPKERFSAEFPKEGPSILRIQQVVRGDSAAYFCASSPPQGWYTEAFFGQGTRLTVV.

The rearrangement links TRBV9 to TRBJ2-6, with a possible D match to TRBD1 (5 bases). This CDR3 has 15 residues. In germline, CDR1 is SGDLS, CDR2 YYNGEE. V was shortened by 4 bases and J by 1 base, with 9 bases between the two germline ends. CDR3: CASSIQASGANVLTF. The DNA of the CDR3 is TGTGCCAGCAGCATACAGGCTTCTGGGGCCAACGTCCTGACTTTC.

The J gene is TRBJ1-5, the V gene TRBV1; no check of the table's D call, TRBD1, against the DNA was made. TRBV1 is a pseudogene segment. The CDR3 is 20 residues long. The CDR3 here is CTSSQDPVTGKIRGNQPQHF. As DNA, the CDR3 is TGCACCAGCAGCCAAGACCCCGTCACAGGGAAAATAAGGGGGAATCAGCCCCAGCATTTT.

This rearrangement joins TRBV7-9 to TRBJ2-7, with TRBD2 identical over 10 bases. Germline values: CDR1 SEHNR, CDR2 FQNEAQ (reference sequence). The CDR3 consists of 15 residues. Germline trimming cut 5 bases from V and 3 bases from J; bases unmatched to any gene: 7. The CDR3 DNA reads TGTGCCAGCAGCGAGGGACTAGCGCTTCACTACGAGCAGTACTTC. Translating it yields CASSEGLALHYEQYF.

This clone has just a few counts. The rearrangement uses TRBV7-9 and TRBJ1-2, with TRBD1 as a possible D gene (5 bases). The ends were cut back, 3 bases at V and 2 bases at J, with 19 bases in the middle. This CDR3 has 17 residues. CDR1 is SEHNR, CDR2 FQNEAQ, per germline (reference sequence). CDR3 sequence: CASSFPGPMKPNYGYTF. CDR3 nucleotide sequence: TGTGCCAGCAGCTTTCCGGGACCAATGAAGCCGAACTATGGCTACACCTTC.

This chain joins TRBV4-3 and TRBJ2-1; D is uncertain. The germline V gene has CDR1 LGHNA and CDR2 YSLEER. V was trimmed by 0 bases and J by 5 bases, leaving 20 bases between them. The CDR3 runs to 18 residues. The CDR3 region has the DNA TGCGCCAGCAGCCAAGATCGGGTGACTCCCAACGGAAACAATGAGCAGTTCTTC. It specifies CASSQDRVTPNGNNEQFF.

The chain recombines TRBV7-9 with TRBJ2-7; a weak D match, TRBD2 (7 bases). In germline, CDR1 is SEHNR, CDR2 FQNEAQ (reference sequence). The CDR3 runs to 16 residues. V lost 5 bases and J 0 bases, leaving 17 bases between the germline ends. CDR3 protein: CASSGGAGTPSYEQYF. DNA of the CDR3: TGTGCCAGCAGCGGGGGGGCCGGGACTCCCTCCTACGAGCAGTACTTC.

This clone came up once. The J gene is TRBJ1-1, the V gene TRBV5-6, with 7 bases matching TRBD1. Germline CDR1 SGHDT, CDR2 YYEEEE. V shed 4 bases, J shed 7 bases, and the junction held 7 bases outside the gene matches. The CDR3 loop spans 13 amino acids. The DNA for the CDR3 is TGTGCCAGCAGCCCGACAGGGTTGAATGAAGCTTTCTTT. As protein: CASSPTGLNEAFF.

This chain joins TRBV7-8 and TRBJ2-1; D possibly corresponds to TRBD1 (6 bases). Germline V gives CDR1 SGHVS, CDR2 FQNEAQ. Between the trimmed V and J ends, which lost 4 bases and 10 bases, there was a span of 8 bases. There are 11 residues in the CDR3. CDR3 amino acids: CASSSTGEQFF. The CDR3, as DNA: TGTGCCAGCAGCTCGACAGGAGAGCAGTTCTTC.

This rearrangement joins TRBV7-9 to TRBJ2-5, with D tentatively TRBD1 (6 bases). Germline values: CDR1 SEHNR, CDR2 FQNEAQ (reference sequence). This CDR3 is built from 16 residues. Trimming left V 1 base short and J 1 base short, with 13 bases between. The chain's CDR3 is CASSLDTGPLQETQYF. CDR3 sequence (DNA): TGTGCCAGCAGCTTAGATACAGGGCCCCTCCAAGAGACCCAGTACTTC. The whole variable domain, remainder taken from reference TRBV7-9 and TRBJ2-5, is DTGVSQNPRHKITKRGQNVTFRCDPISEHNRLYWYRQTLGQGPEFLTYFQNEAQLEKSRLLSDRFSAERPKGSFSTLEIQRTEQGDSAMYLCASSLDTGPLQETQYFGPGTRLLVL.

The genes are TRBV2 and TRBJ2-3; the match to TRBD1 covers 7 bases. The length of the CDR3 is 13 residues. In germline, CDR1 is SNHLY, CDR2 FYNNEI. V lost 8 bases to trimming and J lost 8 bases; unmatched junction nucleotides: 10. The CDR3 spells CASLGQRPPTQYF. CDR3 DNA: TGTGCCAGCCTGGGACAGCGGCCACCTACGCAGTATTTT.

The rearrangement links TRBV5-3 to TRBJ2-3, with no clear D. TRBV5-3 is an open reading frame whose function is uncertain. The CDR3 consists of 14 residues. Trimming pared 1 base from V and 6 bases from J, leaving 12 bases between. Here the CDR3 reads CARSLSGPPDTQYF. CDR3 nucleotide sequence: TGTGCCAGAAGCTTGTCTGGCCCTCCGGATACGCAGTATTTT.

In the case of this clone: The identical CDR3 is also encoded by other nucleotide sequences in the sample. The V gene is TRBV6-5, the J gene TRBJ2-3; D unresolved. Trimming cost V 2 bases and J 0 bases, with 3 bases left between them. The length of the CDR3 is 13 residues. CDR1 and CDR2 from the germline V gene are MNHEY and SVGAGI. The CDR3 loop reads CASSYGSTDTQYF. The DNA of the CDR3 is TGTGCCAGCAGTTACGGGAGCACAGATACGCAGTATTTT.

The chain joins TRBV6-1 to TRBJ1-6; tentatively, D is TRBD1 (5 bases). Germline V gives CDR1 MNHNS, CDR2 SASEGT. This CDR3 is built from 16 residues. The V gene lost 3 bases and the J gene lost 13 bases, with 22 bases spanning the gap. CDR3 region: CASSDPRGTLSSPLHF. The CDR3 bases are TGTGCCAGCAGTGACCCCCGAGGGACCTTGTCATCCCCCCTCCACTTT.

This chain joins TRBV2 and TRBJ2-7; a possible D gene is TRBD1 (6 bases). The CDR3 loop spans 13 amino acids. V shed 7 bases and J shed 2 bases, with 12 bases lying between them. Germline CDR1 reads SNHLY; CDR2 reads FYNNEI. The DNA for the CDR3 is TGTGCCAGCATTAACAGGGAACCCTACGAGCAGTACTTC. Its protein is CASINREPYEQYF.

The J gene is TRBJ2-7, the V gene TRBV9; D possibly corresponds to TRBD1 (5 bases). Germline V gives CDR1 SGDLS, CDR2 YYNGEE. CDR3 size: 15 residues. V lost 4 bases and J 5 bases, leaving 19 bases between the germline ends. Here the CDR3 DNA reads TGTGCCAGCAGCTCATTTGGGTTATCCAGGGACGAGCAGTACTTC. Its protein product is CASSSFGLSRDEQYF.

This clone was seen a single time. The chain has TRBV6-5 and TRBJ1-2; a weak D match, TRBD1 (5 bases). Trimming shortened V by 2 bases and J by 8 bases, and 18 bases separated the two germline ends. The CDR3 runs to 15 residues. From germline, CDR1 is MNHEY and CDR2 SVGAGI. This chain's CDR3 is CASSYGRYSGDGYTF. The CDR3 coding sequence is TGTGCCAGCAGTTACGGGCGTTATTCCGGGGACGGCTACACCTTC.

This sequence joins TRBV6-5 and TRBJ1-1; D is undetermined. Trimming left V 0 bases short and J 3 bases short, with 14 bases between. CDR3 length: 16 amino acids. Looked up from germline, CDR1 is MNHEY and CDR2 is SVGAGI. The CDR3 reads CASSYSVGQLYTEAFF. The CDR3 nucleotides are TGTGCCAGCAGTTACTCAGTCGGGCAGTTATACACTGAAGCTTTCTTT.

This chain joins TRBV5-4 and TRBJ2-7, with D unresolved. This CDR3 contains 11 residues. The germline V gene encodes CDR1 SGHNT and CDR2 YYREEE (reference sequence). V gave up 6 bases and J gave up 0 bases, with 4 bases separating them. The CDR3 coding sequence is TGTGCCAGCACTAACTCCTACGAGCAGTACTTC. It yields the protein CASTNSYEQYF.

The chain recombines TRBV5-6 with TRBJ2-5, with TRBD1 matching over 9 bases. From germline, CDR1 is SGHDT and CDR2 YYEEEE. This CDR3 has 13 amino acids. With V trimmed by 5 bases and J by 3 bases, 2 bases remained unmatched. The CDR3 protein is CASRQGAEETQYF. DNA of the CDR3: TGTGCCAGCAGACAGGGGGCGGAAGAGACCCAGTACTTC.

Notes on this clone: The sample has other DNA sequences that encode this CDR3 too. The rearrangement uses TRBV9 and TRBJ2-3; unclear D gene. V gave up 0 bases and J gave up 2 bases, with 10 bases separating them. The CDR3 totals 15 residues. Looked up from germline, CDR1 is SGDLS and CDR2 is YYNGEE. This chain's CDR3 is CASSVEGGLTDTQYF. The CDR3 DNA follows: TGTGCCAGCAGCGTAGAAGGCGGCCTCACAGATACGCAGTATTTT.